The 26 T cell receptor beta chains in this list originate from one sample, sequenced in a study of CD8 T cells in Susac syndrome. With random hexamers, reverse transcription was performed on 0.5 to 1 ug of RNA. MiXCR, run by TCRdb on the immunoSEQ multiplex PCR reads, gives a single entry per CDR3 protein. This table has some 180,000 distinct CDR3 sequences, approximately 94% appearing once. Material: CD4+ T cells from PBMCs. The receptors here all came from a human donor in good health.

The CDR3 bases are TGCGCCAGCAGTCAAGGGACTAGTAGCATCAATGAGCAGTTCTTC. It is translated as CASSQGTSSINEQFF. The V call is TRBV5-1, the J call TRBJ2-1; 8 bases are a match to TRBD2. This CDR3 spans 15 amino acids. With 5 bases clipped from V and 6 bases from J, the junction kept 10 bases outside the gene matches. Germline CDR1 and CDR2: SGHRS and YFSETQ.

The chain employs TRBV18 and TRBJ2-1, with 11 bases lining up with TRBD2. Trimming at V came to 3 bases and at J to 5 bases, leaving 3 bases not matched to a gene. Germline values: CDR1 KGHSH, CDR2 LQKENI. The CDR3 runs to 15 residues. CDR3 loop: CASSPGLAGNNEQFF. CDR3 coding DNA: TGTGCCAGCTCACCCGGACTAGCGGGTAACAATGAGCAGTTCTTC.

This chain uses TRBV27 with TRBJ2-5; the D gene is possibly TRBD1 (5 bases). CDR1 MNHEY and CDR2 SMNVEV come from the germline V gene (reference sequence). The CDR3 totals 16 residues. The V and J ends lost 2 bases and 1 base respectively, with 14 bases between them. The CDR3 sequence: CASSLQGVGRQETQYF. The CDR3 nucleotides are TGTGCCAGCAGTTTACAAGGGGTGGGGCGCCAAGAGACCCAGTACTTC.

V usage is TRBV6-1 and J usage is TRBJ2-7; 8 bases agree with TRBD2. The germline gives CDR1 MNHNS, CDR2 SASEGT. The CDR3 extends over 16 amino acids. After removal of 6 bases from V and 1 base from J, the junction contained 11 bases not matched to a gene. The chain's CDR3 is CASSRALSGSSYEQYF. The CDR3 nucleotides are TGTGCCAGCAGCCGCGCCCTCAGCGGGAGTTCCTACGAGCAGTACTTC.

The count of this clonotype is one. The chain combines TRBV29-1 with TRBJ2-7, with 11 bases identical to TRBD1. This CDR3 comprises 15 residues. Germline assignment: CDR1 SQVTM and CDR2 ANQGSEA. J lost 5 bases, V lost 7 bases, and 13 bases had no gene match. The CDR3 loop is CSGRDRGSPADEQYF. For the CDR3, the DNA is TGCAGCGGCCGGGACAGGGGGTCTCCGGCTGACGAGCAGTACTTC.

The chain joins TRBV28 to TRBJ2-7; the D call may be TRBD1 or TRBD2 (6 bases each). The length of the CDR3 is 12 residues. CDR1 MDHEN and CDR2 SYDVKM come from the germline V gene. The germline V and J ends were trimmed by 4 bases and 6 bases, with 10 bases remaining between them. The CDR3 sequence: CASSSPGAEQYF. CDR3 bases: TGTGCCAGCAGTTCCCCGGGGGCCGAGCAGTACTTC.

CDR3 DNA: TGTGCCACCAGCAGGTTTACTAGATCCTACAATGAGCAGTTCTTC. It specifies CATSRFTRSYNEQFF. J is TRBJ2-1 and V is TRBV15; maybe TRBD2 (5 bases). CDR1 LNHNV and CDR2 YYDKDF come from the germline V gene (reference sequence). Trimming shortened V by 3 bases and J by 1 base, and 10 bases separated the two germline ends. The length of the CDR3 is 15 residues.

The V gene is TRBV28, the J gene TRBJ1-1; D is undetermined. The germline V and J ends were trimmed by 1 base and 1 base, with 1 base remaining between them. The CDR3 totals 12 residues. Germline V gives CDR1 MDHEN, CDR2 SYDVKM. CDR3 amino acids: CASSLSNTEAFF. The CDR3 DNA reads TGTGCCAGCAGTTTATCGAACACTGAAGCTTTCTTT. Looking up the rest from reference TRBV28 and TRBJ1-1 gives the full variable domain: DVKVTQSSRYLVKRTGEKVFLECVQDMDHENMFWYRQDPGLGLRLIYFSYDVKMKEKGDIPEGYSVSREKKERFSLILESASTNQTSMYLCASSLSNTEAFFGQGTRLTVV.

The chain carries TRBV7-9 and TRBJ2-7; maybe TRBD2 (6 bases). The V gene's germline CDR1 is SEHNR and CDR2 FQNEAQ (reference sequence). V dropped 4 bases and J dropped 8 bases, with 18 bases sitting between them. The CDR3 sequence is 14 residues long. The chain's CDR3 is CASSYGSGGLQQYF. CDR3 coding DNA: TGTGCCAGCAGCTACGGGTCCGGAGGACTACAGCAGTACTTC.

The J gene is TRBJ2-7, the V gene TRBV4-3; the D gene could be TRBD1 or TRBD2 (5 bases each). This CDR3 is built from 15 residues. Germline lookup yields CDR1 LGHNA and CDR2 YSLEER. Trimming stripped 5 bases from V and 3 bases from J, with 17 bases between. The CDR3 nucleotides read TGCGCCAGCAGCTCCCGTGTGGGGCGGGTCTACGAGCAGTACTTC. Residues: CASSSRVGRVYEQYF.

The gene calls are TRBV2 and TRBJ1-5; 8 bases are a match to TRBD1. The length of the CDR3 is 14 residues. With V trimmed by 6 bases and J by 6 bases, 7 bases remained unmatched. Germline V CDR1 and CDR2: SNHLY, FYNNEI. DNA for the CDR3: TGTGCCAGCAGGACAGGGGTTATGGGTCAGCCCCAGCATTTT. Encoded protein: CASRTGVMGQPQHF. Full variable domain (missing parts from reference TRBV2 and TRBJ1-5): EPEVTQTPSHQVTQMGQEVILRCVPISNHLYFYWYRQILGQKVEFLVSFYNNEISEKSEIFDDQFSVERPDGSNFTLKIRSTKLEDSAMYFCASRTGVMGQPQHFGDGTRLSIL.

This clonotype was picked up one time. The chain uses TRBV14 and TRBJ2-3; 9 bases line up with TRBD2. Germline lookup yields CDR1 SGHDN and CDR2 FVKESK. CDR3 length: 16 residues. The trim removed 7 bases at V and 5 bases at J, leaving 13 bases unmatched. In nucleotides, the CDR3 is TGTGCCAGCACCCACCGGTTTAGCGGGAGTCAAGATACGCAGTATTTT. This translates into CASTHRFSGSQDTQYF.

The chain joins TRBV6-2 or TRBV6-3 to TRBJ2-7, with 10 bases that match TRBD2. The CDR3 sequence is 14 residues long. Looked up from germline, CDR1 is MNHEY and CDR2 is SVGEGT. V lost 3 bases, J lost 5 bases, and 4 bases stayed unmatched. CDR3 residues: CASSYSGRRDEQYF. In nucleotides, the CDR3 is TGTGCCAGCAGTTATAGCGGGAGGAGGGACGAGCAGTACTTC.

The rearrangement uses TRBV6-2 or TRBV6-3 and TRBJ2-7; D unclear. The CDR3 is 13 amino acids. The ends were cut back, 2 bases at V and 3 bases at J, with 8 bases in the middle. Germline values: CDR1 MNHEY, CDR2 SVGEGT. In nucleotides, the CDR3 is TGTGCCAGCAGTTACGAGGCTAGCTACGAGCAGTACTTC. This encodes CASSYEASYEQYF.

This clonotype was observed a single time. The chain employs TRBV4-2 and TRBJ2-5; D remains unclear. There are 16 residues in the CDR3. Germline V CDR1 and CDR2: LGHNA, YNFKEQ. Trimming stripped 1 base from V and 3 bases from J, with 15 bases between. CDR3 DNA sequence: TGTGCCAGCAGCCAAGTCGTCGCACTCAGCGAAGAGACCCAGTACTTC. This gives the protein CASSQVVALSEETQYF.

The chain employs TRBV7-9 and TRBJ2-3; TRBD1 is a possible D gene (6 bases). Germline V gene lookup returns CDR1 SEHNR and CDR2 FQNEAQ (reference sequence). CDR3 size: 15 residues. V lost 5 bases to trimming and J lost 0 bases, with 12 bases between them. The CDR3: CASSPGTPSTDTQYF. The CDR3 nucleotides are TGTGCCAGCAGCCCGGGGACACCTAGCACAGATACGCAGTATTTT.

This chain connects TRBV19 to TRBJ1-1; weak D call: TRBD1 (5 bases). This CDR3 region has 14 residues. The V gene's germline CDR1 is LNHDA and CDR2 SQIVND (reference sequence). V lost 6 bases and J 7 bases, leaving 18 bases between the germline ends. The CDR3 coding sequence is TGTGCCAGTAGATCAGACACCGGGACCCGTGAAGCTTTCTTT. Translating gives CASRSDTGTREAFF.

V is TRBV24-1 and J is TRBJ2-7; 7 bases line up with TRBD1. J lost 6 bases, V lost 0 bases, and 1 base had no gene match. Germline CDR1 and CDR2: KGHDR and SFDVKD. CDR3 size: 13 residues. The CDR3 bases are TGTGCCACCAGTGATTTGGCAGGGGGCGAGCAGTACTTC. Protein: CATSDLAGGEQYF.

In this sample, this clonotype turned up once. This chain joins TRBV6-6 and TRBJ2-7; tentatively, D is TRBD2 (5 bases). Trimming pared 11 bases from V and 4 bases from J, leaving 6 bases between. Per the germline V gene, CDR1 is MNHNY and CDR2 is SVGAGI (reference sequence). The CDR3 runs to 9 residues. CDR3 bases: TGTGCCTGCGGGTACGAGCAGTACTTC. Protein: CACGYEQYF.

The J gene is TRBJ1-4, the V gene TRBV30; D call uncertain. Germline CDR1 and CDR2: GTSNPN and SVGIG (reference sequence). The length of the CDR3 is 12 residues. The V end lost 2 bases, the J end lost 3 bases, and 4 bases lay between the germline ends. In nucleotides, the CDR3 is TGTGCCTGGAGTCCACCTAATGAAAAACTGTTTTTT. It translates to CAWSPPNEKLFF.

The CDR3 loop is CSARFGLAGVFGGTDTQYF. The CDR3 coding sequence is TGCAGTGCTAGATTCGGTCTAGCGGGAGTTTTTGGTGGCACAGATACGCAGTATTTT. The chain uses TRBV20-1 and TRBJ2-3, with 10 bases lining up with TRBD2. The CDR3 spans 19 residues. Germline CDR1 is DFQATT and CDR2 is SNEGSKA (reference sequence). Trimming removed 2 bases from V and 1 base from J; junction bases left unmatched: 15.

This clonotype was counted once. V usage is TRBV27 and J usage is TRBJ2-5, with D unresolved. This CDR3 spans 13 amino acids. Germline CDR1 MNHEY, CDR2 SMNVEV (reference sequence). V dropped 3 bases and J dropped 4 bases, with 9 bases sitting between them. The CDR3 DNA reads TGTGCCAGCAGTTTTCGGCGGCGAGAGACCCAGTACTTC. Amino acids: CASSFRRRETQYF.

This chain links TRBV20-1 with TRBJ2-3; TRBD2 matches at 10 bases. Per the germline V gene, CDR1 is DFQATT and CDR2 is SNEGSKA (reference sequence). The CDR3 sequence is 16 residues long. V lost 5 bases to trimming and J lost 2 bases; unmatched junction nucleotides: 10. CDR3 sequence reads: CSASRIAGGFTDTQYF. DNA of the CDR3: TGCAGTGCTTCACGCATAGCGGGAGGCTTCACAGATACGCAGTATTTT.

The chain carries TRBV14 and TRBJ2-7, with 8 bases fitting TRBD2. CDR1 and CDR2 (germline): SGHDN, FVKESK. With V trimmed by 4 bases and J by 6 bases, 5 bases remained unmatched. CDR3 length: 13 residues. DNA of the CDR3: TGTGCCAGCAGCCCGGGACTAGACCGCGAGCAGTACTTC. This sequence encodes CASSPGLDREQYF.

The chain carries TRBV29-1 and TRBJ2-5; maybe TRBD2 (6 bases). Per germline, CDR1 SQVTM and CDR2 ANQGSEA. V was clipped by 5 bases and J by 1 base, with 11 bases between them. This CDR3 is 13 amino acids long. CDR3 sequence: CSVRDWAQETQYF. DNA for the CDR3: TGCAGCGTTCGGGACTGGGCCCAAGAGACCCAGTACTTC.

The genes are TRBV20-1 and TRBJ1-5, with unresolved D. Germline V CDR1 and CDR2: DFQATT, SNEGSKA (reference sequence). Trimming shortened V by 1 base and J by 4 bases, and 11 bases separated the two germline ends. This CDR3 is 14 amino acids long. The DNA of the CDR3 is TGCAGTGCTAGAGGATTCATGGGAAATCAGCCCCAGCATTTT. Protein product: CSARGFMGNQPQHF.